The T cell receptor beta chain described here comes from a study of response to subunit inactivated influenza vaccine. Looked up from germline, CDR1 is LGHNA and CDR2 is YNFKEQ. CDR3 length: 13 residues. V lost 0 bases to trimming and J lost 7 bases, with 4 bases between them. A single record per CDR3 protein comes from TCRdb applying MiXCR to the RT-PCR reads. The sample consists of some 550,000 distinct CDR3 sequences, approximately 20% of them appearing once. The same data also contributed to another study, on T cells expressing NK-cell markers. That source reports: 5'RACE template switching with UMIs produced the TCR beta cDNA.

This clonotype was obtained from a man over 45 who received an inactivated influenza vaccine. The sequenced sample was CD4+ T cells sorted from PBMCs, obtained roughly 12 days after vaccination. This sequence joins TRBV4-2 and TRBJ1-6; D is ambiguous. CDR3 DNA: TGTGCCAGCAGCCAAGAGGGGAATTCACCCCTCCACTTT. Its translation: CASSQEGNSPLHF.